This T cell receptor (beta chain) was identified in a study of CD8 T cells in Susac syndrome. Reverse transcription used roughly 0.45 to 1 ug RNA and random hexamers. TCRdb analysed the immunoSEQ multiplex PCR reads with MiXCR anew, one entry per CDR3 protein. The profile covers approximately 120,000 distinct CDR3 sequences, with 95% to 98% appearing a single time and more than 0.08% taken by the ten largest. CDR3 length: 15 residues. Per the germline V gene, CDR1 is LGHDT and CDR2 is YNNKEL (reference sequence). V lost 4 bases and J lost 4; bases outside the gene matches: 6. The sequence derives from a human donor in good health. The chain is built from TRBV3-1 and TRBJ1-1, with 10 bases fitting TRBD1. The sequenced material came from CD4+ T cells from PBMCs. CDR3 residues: CASSPRDRGGTEAFF. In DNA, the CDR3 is TGTGCCAGCAGCCCCCGGGACAGGGGAGGCACTGAAGCTTTCTTT.